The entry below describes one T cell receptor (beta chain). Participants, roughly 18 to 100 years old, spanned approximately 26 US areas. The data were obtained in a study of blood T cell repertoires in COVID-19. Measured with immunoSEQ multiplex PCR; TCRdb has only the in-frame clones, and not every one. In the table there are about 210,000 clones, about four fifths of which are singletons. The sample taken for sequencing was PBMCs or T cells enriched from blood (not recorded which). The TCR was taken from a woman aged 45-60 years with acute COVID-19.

The CDR3 loop is CASSPGLTNEETQYF. CDR3 nucleotides: TGTGCCAGCAGCCCCGGACTGACGAATGAAGAGACCCAGTACTTC. The chain uses TRBV2 and TRBJ2-5; D might be TRBD2 (5 bases). Germline CDR1 and CDR2: SNHLY and FYNNEI. The CDR3 loop spans 15 amino acids. V gave up 6 bases and J gave up 3 bases, with 17 bases separating them.